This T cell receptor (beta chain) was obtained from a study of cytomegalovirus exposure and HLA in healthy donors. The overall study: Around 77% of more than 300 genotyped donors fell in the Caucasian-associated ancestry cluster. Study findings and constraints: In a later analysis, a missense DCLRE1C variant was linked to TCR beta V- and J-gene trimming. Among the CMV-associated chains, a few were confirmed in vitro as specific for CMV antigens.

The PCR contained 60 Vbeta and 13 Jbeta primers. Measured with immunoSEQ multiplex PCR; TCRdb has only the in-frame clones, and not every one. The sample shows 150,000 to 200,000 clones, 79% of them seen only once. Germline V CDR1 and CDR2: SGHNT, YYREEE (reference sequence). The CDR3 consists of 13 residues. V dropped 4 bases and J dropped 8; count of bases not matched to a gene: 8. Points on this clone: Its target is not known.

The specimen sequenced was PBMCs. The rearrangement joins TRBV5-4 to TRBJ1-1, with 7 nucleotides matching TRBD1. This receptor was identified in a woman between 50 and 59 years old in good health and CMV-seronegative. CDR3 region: CASSLTRDSEAFF. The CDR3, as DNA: TGTGCCAGCAGCCTTACCCGGGACAGCGAAGCTTTCTTT.